These 24 T cell receptor beta chains were sequenced from one sample in a study of OX40 agonist ivuxolimab in advanced cancers. Assay used: immunoSEQ multiplex PCR; TCRdb lists only in-frame clones, some missing. Of 35,000 to 50,000 clones in the sample, 88% were seen once. This material consisted of CD4+ or CD8+ T cells sorted from blood, taken in a trial of the OX40 agonist ivuxolimab. The receptor source for this set is an adult with an advanced solid tumor such as melanoma, head and neck, liver or kidney cancer.

V is TRBV11-2 and J is TRBJ1-2; the match to TRBD1 covers 7 bases. The length of the CDR3 is 14 residues. Germline V gives CDR1 SGHAT, CDR2 FQNNGV. Trimming removed 2 bases from V and 8 bases from J; junction bases left unmatched: 8. CDR3 bases: TGTGCCAGCAGCTTAAGGACAGGTGGGGACGGCTACACCTTC. This encodes CASSLRTGGDGYTF.

V gene TRBV7-8 combines with J gene TRBJ2-7; D may be TRBD1 or TRBD2 (5 bases each). The CDR3 is 14 residues long. Germline-derived CDR1 and CDR2 are SGHVS and FQNEAQ. V lost 1 base and J 5 bases, leaving 12 bases between the germline ends. In nucleotides, the CDR3 is TGTGCCAGCAGCTTAGGGGACCCTTTTAACGAGCAGTACTTC. Protein: CASSLGDPFNEQYF.

The chain uses TRBV2 and TRBJ2-1; D is possibly TRBD1 (7 bases). CDR3 size: 15 residues. Germline V gene sequence: CDR1 SNHLY, CDR2 FYNNEI. The germline V and J ends were trimmed by 6 bases and 3 bases, with 15 bases remaining between them. The DNA for the CDR3 is TGTGCCAGCAGCTCGGAGGGGGCTTACTACAATGAGCAGTTCTTC. The encoded protein is CASSSEGAYYNEQFF.

By frequency in the sample, this clone is medium-sized. This CDR3 is also generated by other DNA sequences in the sample. The chain employs TRBV11-2 and TRBJ2-5; no definite D call. CDR1 SGHAT and CDR2 FQNNGV come from the germline V gene. CDR3 length: 12 amino acids. V dropped 1 base and J dropped 2 bases, with 2 bases sitting between them. The CDR3: CASSLVQETQYF. The CDR3 nucleotides are TGTGCCAGCAGCTTAGTTCAAGAGACCCAGTACTTC.

V usage is TRBV19 and J usage is TRBJ2-7; D is uncertain. Germline loops: CDR1 LNHDA, CDR2 SQIVND (reference sequence). The CDR3 has 13 residues. The V and J ends lost 9 bases and 3 bases respectively, with 15 bases between them. CDR3 bases: TGTGCCAGCGCTCCGGACGGATACTACGAGCAGTACTTC. Translating gives CASAPDGYYEQYF.

This chain joins TRBV4-1 and TRBJ1-5; no firm D call. CDR1 MGHRA and CDR2 YSYEKL come from the germline V gene. V shed 2 bases and J shed 3 bases, with 8 bases lying between them. The CDR3 runs to 14 residues. CDR3 loop: CASSQIGFNQPQHF. Written as DNA, the CDR3 is TGCGCCAGCAGCCAAATCGGCTTCAATCAGCCCCAGCATTTT.

The rearrangement uses TRBV4-1 and TRBJ2-2; weak D call: TRBD1 (6 bases). This CDR3 is 16 amino acids long. The V end lost 1 base, the J end lost 1 base, and 10 bases lay between the germline ends. The germline V gene encodes CDR1 MGHRA and CDR2 YSYEKL. The chain's CDR3 is CASSQVTGLNTGELFF. The CDR3 DNA reads as TGCGCCAGCAGCCAAGTGACAGGCCTGAACACCGGGGAGCTGTTTTTT.

The gene calls are TRBV7-9 and TRBJ1-6, with 8 bases matching TRBD1. V lost 5 bases and J lost 3; bases outside the gene matches: 3. There are 15 residues in the CDR3. Germline V gene data show CDR1 as SEHNR and CDR2 as FQNEAQ (reference sequence). CDR3 loop: CASSLGTGYNSPLHF. The CDR3 DNA sequence: TGTGCCAGCAGCCTGGGGACAGGCTATAATTCACCCCTCCACTTT.

This chain connects TRBV2 to TRBJ2-3, with a tentative D call TRBD1 (5 bases). Trimming shortened V by 7 bases and J by 2 bases, and 13 bases separated the two germline ends. The germline V gene encodes CDR1 SNHLY and CDR2 FYNNEI. The CDR3 covers 14 residues. The CDR3 DNA follows: TGTGCCAGCAATACAGGACACAACACAGATACGCAGTATTTT. Translated: CASNTGHNTDTQYF.

The chain has TRBV10-2 and TRBJ1-1; D not certain. The V end was cut by 10 bases, the J end by 4 bases, with 19 bases between. CDR3 length equals 14 residues. Germline V gives CDR1 WSHSY, CDR2 SAAADI. CDR3 sequence reads: CATSLTGKGTEAFF. CDR3 bases: TGCGCCACCTCACTCACGGGGAAGGGCACTGAAGCTTTCTTT.

This clone was seen once. Other DNA sequences in this sample translate to the same CDR3. The V call is TRBV6-1, the J call TRBJ2-3; 8 nucleotides match TRBD2. The CDR3 length is 15 residues. CDR1 MNHNS and CDR2 SASEGT come from the germline V gene. After removal of 0 bases from V and 7 bases from J, the junction contained 6 bases not matched to a gene. The chain's CDR3 is CASSEAVTSAYTQYF. DNA of the CDR3: TGTGCCAGCAGTGAAGCTGTGACTAGCGCCTATACGCAGTATTTT.

The V and J genes are TRBV25-1 and TRBJ2-3, with 12 bases aligning to TRBD2. The CDR3 sequence is 15 residues long. CDR1 and CDR2 from the germline V gene are MGHDK and SYGVNS. J was trimmed by 6 bases and V by 5 bases; bases with no gene match: 6. Written as DNA, the CDR3 is TGTGCCAGCAGTCGACTAGCGGGAGTCGCGGATACGCAGTATTTT. This codes for CASSRLAGVADTQYF.

The chain is built from TRBV28 and TRBJ1-1; no reliable D call. The CDR3 consists of 14 residues. V dropped 3 bases and J dropped 3 bases, with 11 bases sitting between them. Germline lookup yields CDR1 MDHEN and CDR2 SYDVKM. The CDR3 DNA reads TGTGCCAGCAGTTTCTCGGATCCGTACACTGAAGCTTTCTTT. As protein: CASSFSDPYTEAFF.

The genes are TRBV5-6 and TRBJ2-3; 7 bases are a match to TRBD2. The CDR3 contains 14 residues. CDR1 SGHDT and CDR2 YYEEEE come from the germline V gene. Trimming removed 2 bases from V and 0 bases from J; junction bases left unmatched: 0. CDR3 DNA sequence: TGTGCCAGCAGCTTAGCGGGGAGCACAGATACGCAGTATTTT. Translating gives CASSLAGSTDTQYF.

Only one count was recorded for this clone. The V call is TRBV5-6, the J call TRBJ1-2; D is unclear. V lost 0 bases to trimming and J lost 4 bases, with 7 bases between them. The CDR3 is made up of 13 amino acids. CDR1 SGHDT and CDR2 YYEEEE come from the germline V gene. CDR3 sequence reads: CASSLAGFYGYTF. The CDR3 DNA is TGTGCCAGCAGCTTGGCAGGATTCTATGGCTACACCTTC. Complete variable domain (other parts from reference TRBV5-6 and TRBJ1-2): DAGVTQSPTHLIKTRGQQVTLRCSPKSGHDTVSWYQQALGQGPQFIFQYYEEEERQRGNFPDRFSGHQFPNYSSELNVNALLLGDSALYLCASSLAGFYGYTFGSGTRLTVV.

The CDR3 reads CAWSGHGPGELFF. CDR3 DNA: TGTGCCTGGAGTGGGCACGGCCCTGGGGAGCTGTTTTTT. V usage is TRBV30 and J usage is TRBJ2-2, with D unclear. The germline CDR1 and CDR2 sequences are GTSNPN and SVGIG (reference sequence). The CDR3 runs 13 residues. V was cut by 1 base and J by 8 bases, with 11 bases left in between.

V usage is TRBV7-9 and J usage is TRBJ1-1, with TRBD1 matching 9 bases. The CDR3 loop spans 16 amino acids. V shed 5 bases, J shed 3 bases, and the junction held 10 bases outside the gene matches. Germline V gene sequence: CDR1 SEHNR, CDR2 FQNEAQ (reference sequence). CDR3 DNA sequence: TGTGCCAGCAGCCCATTCAGGGGACAGGGTGACACTGAAGCTTTCTTT. This encodes CASSPFRGQGDTEAFF.

This clone is a singleton in its sample. V gene TRBV5-4 combines with J gene TRBJ2-7; D may correspond to TRBD1 or TRBD2 (6 bases each). With 2 bases removed from V and 2 bases from J, the gap between germline ends came to 11 bases. Germline V gene sequence: CDR1 SGHNT, CDR2 YYREEE (reference sequence). The CDR3 length is 14 residues. The CDR3 DNA follows: TGTGCCAGCAGCTTAAGGGGGAGGACCTACGAGCAGTACTTC. Its translation: CASSLRGRTYEQYF.

V is TRBV6-6 and J is TRBJ2-1, with D uncertain. Germline assignment: CDR1 MNHNY and CDR2 SVGAGI (reference sequence). V was shortened by 7 bases and J by 7 bases, with 11 bases between the two germline ends. CDR3 size: 12 residues. DNA for the CDR3: TGTGCCAGCACCCCGTATGGGAATGAGCAGTTCTTC. Translating gives CASTPYGNEQFF.

This chain's CDR3 is CASSQGGLAGVVADTQYF. CDR3 DNA sequence: TGCGCCAGCAGCCAAGGAGGACTAGCGGGAGTGGTAGCAGATACGCAGTATTTT. The chain links TRBV4-1 to TRBJ2-3, with 13 bases matching TRBD2. V was pared by 1 base and J by 4 bases, with 8 bases of the junction left unmatched. The CDR3 covers 18 residues. The germline V gene encodes CDR1 MGHRA and CDR2 YSYEKL.

The chain employs TRBV6-1 and TRBJ2-7, with TRBD2 as a possible D gene (6 bases). The CDR3 length is 14 residues. The V end lost 4 bases, the J end lost 3 bases, and 13 bases lay between the germline ends. The germline gives CDR1 MNHNS, CDR2 SASEGT. The CDR3 sequence: CASSATRSDYEQYF. In nucleotides, the CDR3 is TGTGCCAGCAGTGCGACTAGAAGTGACTACGAGCAGTACTTC.

This clone was seen more than once but under ten times. The chain is built from TRBV7-9 and TRBJ1-5; D unclear. The V end lost 5 bases, the J end lost 6 bases, and 8 bases lay between the germline ends. CDR1 and CDR2 from the germline V gene are SEHNR and FQNEAQ (reference sequence). This CDR3 region has 12 residues. The CDR3 reads CASSQEGQPQHF. The CDR3 nucleotides are TGTGCCAGCAGCCAAGAGGGTCAGCCCCAGCATTTT.

J is TRBJ2-1 and V is TRBV21-1; the tabulated D call, TRBD2, remains unverified against the DNA. TRBV21-1 is listed as a pseudogene. This CDR3 is 18 amino acids long. CDR3 bases: TGTGCCAGCAGGGCCTCCTGGGGTGGAGGCCCCGGATACAATGAGCAGTTCTTC. Translation gives CASRASWGGGPGYNEQFF.

The rearrangement links TRBV27 to TRBJ1-2, with unresolved D. This CDR3 spans 14 amino acids. With 5 bases removed from V and 4 bases from J, the gap between germline ends came to 14 bases. Germline CDR1 is MNHEY and CDR2 is SMNVEV (reference sequence). CDR3 DNA: TGTGCCAGCAGTCCCCGCACAGCCCCCTATGGCTACACCTTC. Protein sequence: CASSPRTAPYGYTF.